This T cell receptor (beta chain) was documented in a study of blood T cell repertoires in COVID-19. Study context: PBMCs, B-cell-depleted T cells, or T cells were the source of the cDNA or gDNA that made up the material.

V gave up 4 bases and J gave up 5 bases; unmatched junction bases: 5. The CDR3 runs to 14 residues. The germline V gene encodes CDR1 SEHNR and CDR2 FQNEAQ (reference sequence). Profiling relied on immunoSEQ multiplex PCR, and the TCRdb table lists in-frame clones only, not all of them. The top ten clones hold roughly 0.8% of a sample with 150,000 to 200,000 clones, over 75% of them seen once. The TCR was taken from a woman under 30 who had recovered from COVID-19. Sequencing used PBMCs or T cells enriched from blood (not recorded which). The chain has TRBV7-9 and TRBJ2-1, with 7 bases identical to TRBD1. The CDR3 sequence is CASSSPGQNNEQFF. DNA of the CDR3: TGTGCCAGCAGCTCCCCGGGACAGAACAATGAGCAGTTCTTC.